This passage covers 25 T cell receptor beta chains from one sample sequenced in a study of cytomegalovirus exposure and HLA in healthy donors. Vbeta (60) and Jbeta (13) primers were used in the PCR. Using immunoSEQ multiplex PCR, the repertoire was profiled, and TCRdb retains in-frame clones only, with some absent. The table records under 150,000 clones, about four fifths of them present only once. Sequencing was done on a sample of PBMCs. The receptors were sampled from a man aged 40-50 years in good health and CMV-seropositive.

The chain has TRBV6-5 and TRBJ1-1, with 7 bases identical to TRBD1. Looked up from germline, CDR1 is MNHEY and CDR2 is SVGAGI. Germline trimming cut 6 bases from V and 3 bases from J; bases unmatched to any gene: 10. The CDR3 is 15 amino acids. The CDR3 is CASSPSVDRDTEAFF. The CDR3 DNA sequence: TGTGCCAGCAGCCCCTCCGTAGACAGGGACACTGAAGCTTTCTTT.

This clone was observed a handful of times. The CDR3 DNA follows: TGTGCCAGTAGTAGACCCCGGGGACAGGGGGCTGGCTACACCTTC. As protein: CASSRPRGQGAGYTF. This chain uses TRBV19 with TRBJ1-2; 12 bases match TRBD1. V lost 4 bases and J lost 7; bases outside the gene matches: 7. This CDR3 is 15 amino acids long. In germline, CDR1 is LNHDA, CDR2 SQIVND (reference sequence).

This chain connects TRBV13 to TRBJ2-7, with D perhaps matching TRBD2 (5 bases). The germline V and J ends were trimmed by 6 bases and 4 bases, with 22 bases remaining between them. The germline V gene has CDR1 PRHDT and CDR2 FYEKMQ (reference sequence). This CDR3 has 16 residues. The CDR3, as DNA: TGTGCCAGCAGTTTTTTGACCGACAAAAGGGAGTACGAGCAGTACTTC. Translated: CASSFLTDKREYEQYF.

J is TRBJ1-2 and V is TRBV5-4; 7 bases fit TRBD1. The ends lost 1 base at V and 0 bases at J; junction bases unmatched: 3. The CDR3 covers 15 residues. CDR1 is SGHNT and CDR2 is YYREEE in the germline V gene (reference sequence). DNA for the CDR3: TGTGCCAGCAGCTTGCCGGACAGGCCTAACTATGGCTACACCTTC. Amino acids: CASSLPDRPNYGYTF.

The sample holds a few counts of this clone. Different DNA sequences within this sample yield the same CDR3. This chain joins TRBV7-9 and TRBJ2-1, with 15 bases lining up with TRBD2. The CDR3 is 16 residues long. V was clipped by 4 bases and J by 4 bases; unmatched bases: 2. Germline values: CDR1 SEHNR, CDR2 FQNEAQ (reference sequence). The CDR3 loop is CASSSGLAGGYNEQFF. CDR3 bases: TGTGCCAGCAGCTCGGGACTAGCGGGGGGATACAATGAGCAGTTCTTC.

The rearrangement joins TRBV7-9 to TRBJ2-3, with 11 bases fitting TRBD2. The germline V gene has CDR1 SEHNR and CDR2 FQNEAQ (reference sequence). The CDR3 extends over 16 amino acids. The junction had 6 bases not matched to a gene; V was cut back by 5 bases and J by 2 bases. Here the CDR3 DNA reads TGTGCCAGCAGCCCGACTAGCGGGGCTGTCACAGATACGCAGTATTTT. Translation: CASSPTSGAVTDTQYF.

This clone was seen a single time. The CDR3 is CASATVSRFAGNEQFF. The CDR3 bases are TGCGCCAGCGCCACGGTCTCTAGATTTGCGGGGAATGAGCAGTTCTTC. This rearrangement joins TRBV4-1 to TRBJ2-1; D possibly corresponds to TRBD2 (6 bases). Trimming took 8 bases from V and 7 from J, leaving 24 bases between them. The CDR3 totals 16 residues. The germline V gene has CDR1 MGHRA and CDR2 YSYEKL.

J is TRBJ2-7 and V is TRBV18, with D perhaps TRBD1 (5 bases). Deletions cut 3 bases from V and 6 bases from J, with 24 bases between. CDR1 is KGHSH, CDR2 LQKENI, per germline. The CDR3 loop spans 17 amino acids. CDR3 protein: CASSPYSVGQGLSEQYF. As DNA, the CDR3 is TGTGCCAGCTCACCCTATTCGGTCGGGCAGGGTCTATCCGAGCAGTACTTC.

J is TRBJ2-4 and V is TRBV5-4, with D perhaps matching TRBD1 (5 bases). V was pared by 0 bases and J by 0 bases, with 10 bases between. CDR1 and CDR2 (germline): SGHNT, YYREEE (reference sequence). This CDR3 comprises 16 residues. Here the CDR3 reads CASSLGQGTAKNIQYF. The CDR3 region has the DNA TGTGCCAGCAGCTTGGGGCAGGGAACAGCCAAAAACATTCAGTACTTC.

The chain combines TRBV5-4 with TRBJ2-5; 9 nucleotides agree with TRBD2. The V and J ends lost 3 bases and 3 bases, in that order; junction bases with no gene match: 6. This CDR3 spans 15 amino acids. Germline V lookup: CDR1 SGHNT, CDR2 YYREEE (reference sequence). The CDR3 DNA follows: TGTGCCAGCAGCTGGGGACTAGCCCGGGAAGAGACCCAGTACTTC. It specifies CASSWGLAREETQYF.

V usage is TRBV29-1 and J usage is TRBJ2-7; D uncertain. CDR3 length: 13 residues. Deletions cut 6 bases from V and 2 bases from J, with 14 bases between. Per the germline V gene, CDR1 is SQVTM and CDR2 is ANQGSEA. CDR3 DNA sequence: TGCAGCGTGAGGTCGACTGAGACCTACGAGCAGTACTTC. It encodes CSVRSTETYEQYF.

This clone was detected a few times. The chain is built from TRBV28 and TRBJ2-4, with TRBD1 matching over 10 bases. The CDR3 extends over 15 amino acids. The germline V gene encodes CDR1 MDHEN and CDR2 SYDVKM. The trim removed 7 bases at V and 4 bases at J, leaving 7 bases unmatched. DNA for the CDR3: TGTGCCAGCACGGCCCCGGGACAGGGGAAAAACATTCAGTACTTC. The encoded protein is CASTAPGQGKNIQYF.

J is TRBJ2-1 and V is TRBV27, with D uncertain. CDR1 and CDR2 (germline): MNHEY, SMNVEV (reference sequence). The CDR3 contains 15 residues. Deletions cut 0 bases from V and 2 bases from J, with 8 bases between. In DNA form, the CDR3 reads TGTGCCAGCAGTTTATCCGCGCGGACCTACAATGAGCAGTTCTTC. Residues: CASSLSARTYNEQFF.

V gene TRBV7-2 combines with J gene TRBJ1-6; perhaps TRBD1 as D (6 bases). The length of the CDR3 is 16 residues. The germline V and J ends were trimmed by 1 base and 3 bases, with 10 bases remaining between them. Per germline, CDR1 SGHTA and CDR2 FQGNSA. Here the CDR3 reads CASSLVTGLYNSPLHF. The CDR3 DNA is TGTGCCAGCAGCTTAGTAACAGGGCTCTATAATTCACCCCTCCACTTT.

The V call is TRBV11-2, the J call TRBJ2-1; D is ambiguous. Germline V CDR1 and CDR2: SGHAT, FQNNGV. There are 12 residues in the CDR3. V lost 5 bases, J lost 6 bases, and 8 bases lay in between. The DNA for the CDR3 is TGTGCCAGCAGCCTTTCGAGCAATGAGCAGTTCTTC. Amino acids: CASSLSSNEQFF.

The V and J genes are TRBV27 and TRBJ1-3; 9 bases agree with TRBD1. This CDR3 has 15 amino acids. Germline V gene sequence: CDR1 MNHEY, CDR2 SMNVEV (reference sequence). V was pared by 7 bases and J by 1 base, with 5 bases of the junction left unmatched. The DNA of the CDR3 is TGTGCCAGCATAGGGACAGGGCGATCTGGAAACACCATATATTTT. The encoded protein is CASIGTGRSGNTIYF.

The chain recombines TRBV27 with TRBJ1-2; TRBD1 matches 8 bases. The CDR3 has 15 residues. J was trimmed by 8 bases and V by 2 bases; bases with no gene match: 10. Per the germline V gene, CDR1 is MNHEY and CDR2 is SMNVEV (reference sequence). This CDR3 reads CASSLNRGLSHGYTF. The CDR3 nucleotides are TGTGCCAGCAGTTTAAACAGGGGGTTATCCCACGGCTACACCTTC.

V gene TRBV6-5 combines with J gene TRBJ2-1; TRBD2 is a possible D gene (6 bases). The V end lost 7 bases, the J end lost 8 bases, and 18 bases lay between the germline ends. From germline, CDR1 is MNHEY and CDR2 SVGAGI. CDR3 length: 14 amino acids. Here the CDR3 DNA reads TGTGCCAGCAAAGCGGGCCTTGCGGGCGATGAGCAGTTCTTC. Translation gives CASKAGLAGDEQFF.

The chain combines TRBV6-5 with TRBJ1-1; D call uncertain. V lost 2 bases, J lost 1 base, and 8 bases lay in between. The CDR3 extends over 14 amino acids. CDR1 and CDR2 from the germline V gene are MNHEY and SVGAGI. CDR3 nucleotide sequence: TGTGCCAGCAGTTACACGAGTACGAACACTGAAGCTTTCTTT. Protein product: CASSYTSTNTEAFF.

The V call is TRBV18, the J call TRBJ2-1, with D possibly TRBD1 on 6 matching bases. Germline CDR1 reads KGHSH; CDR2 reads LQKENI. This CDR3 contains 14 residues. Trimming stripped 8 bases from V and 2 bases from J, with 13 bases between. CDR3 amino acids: CASLPGTTYNEQFF. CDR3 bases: TGTGCCAGCCTTCCCGGGACAACCTACAATGAGCAGTTCTTC.

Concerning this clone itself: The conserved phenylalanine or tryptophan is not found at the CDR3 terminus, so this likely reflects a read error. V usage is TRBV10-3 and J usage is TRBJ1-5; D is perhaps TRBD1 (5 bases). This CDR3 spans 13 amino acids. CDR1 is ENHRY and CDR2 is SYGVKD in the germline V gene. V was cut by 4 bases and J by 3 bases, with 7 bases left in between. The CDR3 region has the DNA TGTGCCATCAGTGTGGACAACAATCAGCCCCAGCATCTT. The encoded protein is CAISVDNNQPQHL.

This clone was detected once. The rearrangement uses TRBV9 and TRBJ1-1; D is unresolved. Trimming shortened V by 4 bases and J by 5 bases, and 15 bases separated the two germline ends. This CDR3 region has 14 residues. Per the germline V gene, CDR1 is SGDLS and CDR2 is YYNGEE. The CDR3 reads CASSPRGRETEAFF. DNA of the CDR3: TGTGCCAGCAGCCCCCGTGGGAGGGAGACTGAAGCTTTCTTT.

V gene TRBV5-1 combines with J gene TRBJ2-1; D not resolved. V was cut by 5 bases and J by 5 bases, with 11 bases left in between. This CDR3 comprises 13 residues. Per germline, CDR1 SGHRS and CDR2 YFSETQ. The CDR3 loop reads CASSTITDNEQFF. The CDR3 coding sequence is TGCGCCAGCAGTACCATTACGGACAATGAGCAGTTCTTC. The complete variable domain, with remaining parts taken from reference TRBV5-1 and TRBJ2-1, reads KAGVTQTPRYLIKTRGQQVTLSCSPISGHRSVSWYQQTPGQGLQFLFEYFSETQRNKGNFPGRFSGRQFSNSRSEMNVSTLELGDSALYLCASSTITDNEQFFGPGTRLTVL.

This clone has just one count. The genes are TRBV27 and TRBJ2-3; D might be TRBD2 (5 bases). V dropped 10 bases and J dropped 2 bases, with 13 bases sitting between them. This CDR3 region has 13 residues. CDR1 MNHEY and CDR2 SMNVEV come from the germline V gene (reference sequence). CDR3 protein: CATAGSYTDTQYF. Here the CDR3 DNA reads TGTGCCACCGCGGGCAGCTACACAGATACGCAGTATTTT.

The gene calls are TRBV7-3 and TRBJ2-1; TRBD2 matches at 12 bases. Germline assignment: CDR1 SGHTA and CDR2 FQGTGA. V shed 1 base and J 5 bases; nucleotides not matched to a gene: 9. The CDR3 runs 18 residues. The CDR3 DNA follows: TGTGCCAGCAGCTTAAGAACTAGCGGGGGGCTAAATAACAATGAGCAGTTCTTC. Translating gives CASSLRTSGGLNNNEQFF.